Listed below are T cell receptor beta chains from one sample, sequenced in a study of T cell changes during pregnancy in multiple sclerosis. Some clones are missing from TCRdb's copy, which holds only in-frame ones; the method was immunoSEQ multiplex PCR. Among approximately 64,000 clones, over 80% were seen once, and the ten largest hold around 2.5%. The sample in question was peripheral blood, obtained in the first trimester of pregnancy. All receptors come from a female donor with multiple sclerosis, enrolled in a pregnancy study. Each CDR3 is given with its conserved first and last residue. A D gene is named only where the DNA matches it firmly. Size is stated for part of the rows, as once, few or many counts, or as a class when the clone is expanded.

cdr3_aa: CSVDEAGVGTGELFF
cdr3_nt: TGCAGCGTTGATGAGGCAGGGGTGGGCACCGGGGAGCTGTTTTTT
clone_size: NA
j_call: TRBJ2-2
d_call: NA
v_call: TRBV29-1

cdr3_aa: CASSPSRGRNTEAFF
cdr3_nt: TGCGCCAGCAGTCCTTCCAGGGGCCGAAACACTGAAGCTTTCTTT
clone_size: NA
j_call: TRBJ1-1
d_call: NA
v_call: TRBV5-1

cdr3_aa: CASKPGLNTGELFF
cdr3_nt: TGTGCCAGTAAGCCGGGATTGAACACCGGGGAGCTGTTTTTT
clone_size: NA
j_call: TRBJ2-2
d_call: NA
v_call: TRBV7-3

cdr3_aa: CASSPIRRGNSSGGYTF
cdr3_nt: TGTGCCAGCAGCCCAATCCGGCGCGGTAACAGCTCGGGGGGCTACACCTTC
clone_size: once
j_call: TRBJ1-2
d_call: NA
v_call: TRBV7-6

cdr3_aa: CASSGETANTEAFF
cdr3_nt: TGTGCCAGCAGTGGGGAGACTGCGAACACTGAAGCTTTCTTT
clone_size: NA
j_call: TRBJ1-1
d_call: NA
v_call: TRBV6-1

cdr3_aa: CASSALPTPGGLGYRTQYF
cdr3_nt: TGTGCCAGCAGTGCCCTCCCAACCCCAGGGGGACTTGGGTATAGGACGCAGTATTTT
clone_size: NA
j_call: TRBJ2-3
d_call: NA
v_call: TRBV6-4

cdr3_aa: CASSIGEGVADNEQFF
cdr3_nt: TGTGCCAGTAGTATAGGGGAGGGAGTGGCCGACAATGAGCAGTTCTTC
clone_size: NA
j_call: TRBJ2-1
d_call: TRBD2
v_call: TRBV19

cdr3_aa: CASSYLPMNTGELFF
cdr3_nt: TGTGCCAGCAGCTACCTTCCTATGAACACCGGGGAGCTGTTTTTT
clone_size: NA
j_call: TRBJ2-2
d_call: NA
v_call: TRBV7-2

cdr3_aa: CASTPTGINTEAFF
cdr3_nt: TGCGCCAGCACTCCGACAGGGATCAACACTGAAGCTTTCTTT
clone_size: once
j_call: TRBJ1-1
d_call: TRBD1
v_call: TRBV5-1

cdr3_aa: CAWTPDQRRPSGRTSTGELFF
cdr3_nt: TGTGCCTGGACACCCGACCAACGAAGGCCTAGCGGGAGGACAAGCACCGGGGAGCTGTTTTTT
clone_size: NA
j_call: TRBJ2-2
d_call: TRBD2
v_call: TRBV30

cdr3_aa: CASSLAVAGGGEQYF
cdr3_nt: TGTGCCAGCAGCTTAGCAGTAGCGGGAGGGGGCGAGCAGTACTTC
clone_size: NA
j_call: TRBJ2-7
d_call: TRBD2
v_call: TRBV7-9

cdr3_aa: CASSPGRERKETQYF
cdr3_nt: TGTGCCAGCAGCCCCGGGCGGGAGCGGAAAGAGACCCAGTACTTC
clone_size: NA
j_call: TRBJ2-5
d_call: TRBD2
v_call: TRBV7-9

cdr3_aa: CASSLRTGLSYEQYF
cdr3_nt: TGTGCCAGCAGTTTACGGACAGGCCTCTCCTACGAGCAGTACTTC
clone_size: once
j_call: TRBJ2-7
d_call: TRBD1
v_call: TRBV28

cdr3_aa: CASSLAAGQGTDTQYF
cdr3_nt: TGTGCCAGCAGCTTGGCCGCGGGACAGGGCACAGATACGCAGTATTTT
clone_size: NA
j_call: TRBJ2-3
d_call: TRBD1
v_call: TRBV5-5

cdr3_aa: CASSSTSGIGSEQFF
cdr3_nt: TGTGCCAGCAGTTCGACTAGCGGGATAGGGAGTGAGCAGTTCTTC
clone_size: NA
j_call: TRBJ2-1
d_call: TRBD2
v_call: TRBV27

cdr3_aa: CASSLEFRTARCGANVLTF
cdr3_nt: TGTGCTAGCAGCTTAGAATTTAGGACAGCCAGGTGTGGGGCCAACGTCCTGACTTTC
clone_size: NA
j_call: TRBJ2-6
d_call: NA
v_call: TRBV7-7

cdr3_aa: CASSDSIDTGELFF
cdr3_nt: TGTGCCAGCAGTGACTCCATTGACACCGGGGAGCTGTTTTTT
clone_size: NA
j_call: TRBJ2-2
d_call: NA
v_call: TRBV6-4

cdr3_aa: CASSDDRDMVQETQYF
cdr3_nt: TGCGCCAGCAGTGATGACCGGGACATGGTACAAGAGACCCAGTACTTC
clone_size: NA
j_call: TRBJ2-5
d_call: NA
v_call: TRBV10-1

cdr3_aa: CASSLTGGPGEQFF
cdr3_nt: TGTGCCAGCAGCTTGACGGGAGGGCCGGGTGAGCAGTTCTTC
clone_size: NA
j_call: TRBJ2-1
d_call: TRBD2
v_call: TRBV7-2

cdr3_aa: CASSLTFAGSGANVLTF
cdr3_nt: TGCGCCAGCAGCCTTACTTTTGCAGGGTCTGGGGCCAACGTCCTGACTTTC
clone_size: NA
j_call: TRBJ2-6
d_call: NA
v_call: TRBV4-1

cdr3_aa: CASSFSGPGFAFF
cdr3_nt: TGTGCCAGCAGTTTTTCCGGCCCGGGGTTCGCTTTCTTT
clone_size: NA
j_call: TRBJ1-1
d_call: NA
v_call: TRBV28

cdr3_aa: CASSQDLPGGGGELFF
cdr3_nt: TGTGCCAGCAGCCAAGATCTCCCAGGGGGAGGCGGGGAGCTGTTTTTT
clone_size: NA
j_call: TRBJ2-2
d_call: NA
v_call: TRBV14

cdr3_aa: CASSLGALAVSSTDTQYF
cdr3_nt: TGTGCCAGCAGCTTGGGGGCCCTAGCGGTTTCTAGCACAGATACGCAGTATTTT
clone_size: NA
j_call: TRBJ2-3
d_call: TRBD2
v_call: TRBV5-4